These 21 T cell receptor beta chains were sequenced from one sample in a study of CD8 T cells in ankylosing spondylitis. Points from the study as a whole: Ankylosing spondylitis blood appeared to carry a characteristic TCR beta motif of several highly homologous variants.

No antigens are known for them. Each CDR3 protein gets one entry after TCRdb re-called the 5' RACE reads with MiXCR. The data contain around 890,000 distinct CDR3 sequences, 12% of them singletons. The sample comprised blood, either unsorted or a sorted T cell fraction (not recorded which). The source is a male donor with ankylosing spondylitis.

Notes on this clonotype: A much larger clonotype is one base distant, so this may be a read error. The chain is built from TRBV29-1 and TRBJ1-1; 7 nucleotides line up with TRBD1. This CDR3 comprises 12 residues. The germline V gene encodes CDR1 SQVTM and CDR2 ANQGSEA. The junction had 3 bases not matched to a gene; V was cut back by 7 bases and J by 1 base. CDR3 DNA: TGCAGCGACGGGACAGCGAACACTGAAGCTTTCTTT. It specifies CSDGTANTEAFF.

V usage is TRBV20-1 and J usage is TRBJ1-1; possibly TRBD1 for D (5 bases). Trimming stripped 3 bases from V and 5 bases from J, with 13 bases between. The CDR3 contains 13 residues. CDR1 is DFQATT and CDR2 is SNEGSKA in the germline V gene (reference sequence). CDR3 sequence reads: CSASGQQETEAFF. Written as DNA, the CDR3 is TGCAGTGCTAGTGGGCAACAGGAAACTGAAGCTTTCTTT.

V usage is TRBV7-2 and J usage is TRBJ2-2, with D unclear. The V gene's germline CDR1 is SGHTA and CDR2 FQGNSA. Trimming removed 1 base from V and 4 bases from J, with 10 bases in between. The CDR3 contains 15 residues. The chain's CDR3 is CASSLVRQSTGELFF. In DNA form, the CDR3 reads TGTGCCAGCAGCTTAGTACGCCAGTCCACCGGGGAGCTGTTTTTT.

The chain employs TRBV6-1 and TRBJ2-7, with 7 bases matching TRBD1. The CDR3 spans 15 residues. Germline V gene lookup returns CDR1 MNHNS and CDR2 SASEGT. The J segment lost 6 bases and the V segment lost 6 bases, leaving 14 bases of the junction unmatched. The CDR3 region is CASSQQGNTASEQYF. The CDR3 nucleotides read TGTGCCAGCAGCCAACAGGGGAATACGGCGTCCGAGCAGTACTTC.

This clonotype was counted only a few times. CDR3 protein: CSASMIGGPYTYGYTF. CDR3 nucleotide sequence: TGCAGTGCTAGCATGATCGGGGGCCCATATACCTATGGCTACACCTTC. V is TRBV20-1 and J is TRBJ1-2, with D possibly being TRBD1 (6 bases). The length of the CDR3 is 16 residues. Trimming took 3 bases from V and 4 from J, leaving 21 bases between them. Looked up from germline, CDR1 is DFQATT and CDR2 is SNEGSKA (reference sequence).

This clonotype was seen repeatedly, ten times or more. The J gene is TRBJ2-3, the V gene TRBV9; no definite D call. The CDR3 covers 14 residues. Per the germline V gene, CDR1 is SGDLS and CDR2 is YYNGEE. The V gene lost 4 bases and the J gene lost 0 bases, with 9 bases spanning the gap. CDR3: CASSPLASTDTQYF. CDR3 DNA sequence: TGTGCCAGCAGCCCTCTGGCCAGCACAGATACGCAGTATTTT.

This clonotype appeared a few times. J is TRBJ2-1 and V is TRBV20-1; 8 nucleotides match TRBD2. The ends lost 3 bases at V and 4 bases at J; junction bases unmatched: 14. This CDR3 comprises 17 residues. The germline V gene has CDR1 DFQATT and CDR2 SNEGSKA (reference sequence). CDR3 protein: CSASKAGEGLSYNEQFF. In DNA form, the CDR3 reads TGCAGTGCTAGCAAAGCGGGGGAGGGTTTATCTTACAATGAGCAGTTCTTC.

The chain employs TRBV5-1 and TRBJ2-3; the match to TRBD1 covers 8 bases. Unmatched junction bases numbered 8, after V lost 4 bases and J lost 4 bases. The CDR3 has 15 residues. Germline assignment: CDR1 SGHRS and CDR2 YFSETQ. Here the CDR3 reads CASSPDRVIADTQYF. The CDR3 DNA reads as TGCGCCAGCAGCCCGGACAGGGTTATTGCAGATACGCAGTATTTT.

The genes are TRBV9 and TRBJ1-3; D is unresolved. In germline, CDR1 is SGDLS, CDR2 YYNGEE. This CDR3 has 15 amino acids. The V and J ends lost 0 bases and 0 bases respectively, with 7 bases between them. CDR3 protein: CASSVAASSGNTIYF. The CDR3 DNA reads as TGTGCCAGCAGCGTAGCGGCCAGCTCTGGAAACACCATATATTTT.

This clonotype occurred a few times. This chain joins TRBV28 and TRBJ2-2; 8 nucleotides agree with TRBD2. Germline V gene sequence: CDR1 MDHEN, CDR2 SYDVKM. V lost 10 bases to trimming and J lost 6 bases; unmatched junction nucleotides: 7. This CDR3 region has 13 residues. This CDR3 reads CATGLARPGELFF. CDR3 nucleotide sequence: TGTGCCACAGGACTAGCTAGGCCCGGGGAGCTGTTTTTT.

In its sample, this clonotype was seen a few times. The chain carries TRBV6-1 and TRBJ2-7; 7 bases align to TRBD1. The germline V gene encodes CDR1 MNHNS and CDR2 SASEGT. V dropped 6 bases and J dropped 3; count of bases not matched to a gene: 8. This CDR3 has 14 amino acids. The CDR3 is CASRGDRAYYEQYF. The CDR3 nucleotides read TGTGCCAGCAGGGGAGACAGGGCCTACTACGAGCAGTACTTC.

There are a few counts of this clonotype. The chain employs TRBV20-1 and TRBJ2-7; TRBD2 might be the D (6 bases). The germline V gene encodes CDR1 DFQATT and CDR2 SNEGSKA (reference sequence). The germline V and J ends were trimmed by 5 bases and 7 bases, with 15 bases remaining between them. The length of the CDR3 is 12 residues. The DNA for the CDR3 is TGCAGTGCTCGGCGGGACTCTCGTGAGCAGTACTTC. It specifies CSARRDSREQYF.

The chain employs TRBV28 and TRBJ2-1; D not certain. The CDR3 totals 13 residues. V lost 1 base and J 6 bases, leaving 7 bases between the germline ends. Germline-derived CDR1 and CDR2 are MDHEN and SYDVKM. The CDR3 here is CASSLSASNEQFF. For the CDR3, the DNA is TGTGCCAGCAGTTTATCCGCAAGCAATGAGCAGTTCTTC.

The genes are TRBV27 and TRBJ2-2, with D possibly matching TRBD1 (6 bases). This CDR3 contains 13 residues. With 8 bases removed from V and 4 bases from J, the gap between germline ends came to 11 bases. Germline loops: CDR1 MNHEY, CDR2 SMNVEV (reference sequence). CDR3 loop: CASAYRVTGELFF. CDR3 bases: TGTGCCAGCGCGTACAGGGTCACCGGGGAGCTGTTTTTT.

This clonotype was seen ten or more times. This chain uses TRBV6-5 with TRBJ1-1; no firm D call. V gave up 2 bases and J gave up 0 bases, with 4 bases separating them. Germline V gene sequence: CDR1 MNHEY, CDR2 SVGAGI. CDR3 length: 13 amino acids. The CDR3 nucleotides are TGTGCCAGCAGTTACGTTGTGAACACTGAAGCTTTCTTT. Amino acid sequence: CASSYVVNTEAFF.

This clonotype showed up just a few times. The chain couples TRBV10-3 to TRBJ1-1; D gene unclear. CDR1 ENHRY and CDR2 SYGVKD come from the germline V gene. V lost 10 bases and J lost 0, with 12 bases in between. The CDR3 runs to 13 residues. The CDR3 DNA is TGTGCCACCCTAAGAGGACTGAACACTGAAGCTTTCTTT. Its protein product is CATLRGLNTEAFF.

This clonotype has more than one count but fewer than ten. The CDR3: CSVDQRATDTQYF. CDR3 nucleotide sequence: TGCAGCGTTGACCAGCGGGCCACAGATACGCAGTATTTT. This chain links TRBV29-1 with TRBJ2-3, with D perhaps TRBD2 (6 bases). This CDR3 is built from 13 residues. Germline-derived CDR1 and CDR2 are SQVTM and ANQGSEA. V lost 3 bases to trimming and J lost 2 bases, with 9 bases between them.

This chain joins TRBV15 and TRBJ2-2, with TRBD1 identical over 9 bases. The V segment lost 2 bases and the J segment 7 bases; nucleotides outside the gene matches: 5. The CDR3 consists of 15 residues. Germline CDR1 LNHNV, CDR2 YYDKDF (reference sequence). In DNA form, the CDR3 reads TGTGCCACCAGCAGACGACAGGGGGATATCGGGGAGCTGTTTTTT. Translation gives CATSRRQGDIGELFF.

This clonotype was observed many times. In DNA, the CDR3 is TGTGCCAGCAGCCGTCAGGGGAATGAGCAGTTCTTC. This gives the protein CASSRQGNEQFF. V is TRBV6-2 or TRBV6-3 and J is TRBJ2-1; maybe TRBD1 (6 bases). V shed 6 bases and J shed 7 bases, with 10 bases lying between them. The germline V gene has CDR1 MNHEY and CDR2 SVGEGT. CDR3 length: 12 amino acids.

This clonotype was recorded at least ten times. V gene TRBV24-1 combines with J gene TRBJ1-6; D not certain. V lost 3 bases and J 14 bases, leaving 16 bases between the germline ends. Germline loops: CDR1 KGHDR, CDR2 SFDVKD. CDR3 size: 14 residues. The CDR3 protein is CATSDTGRMGTLHF. For the CDR3, the DNA is TGTGCCACCAGTGATACCGGACGGATGGGGACCCTCCACTTT.

This clonotype was seen a few times. V gene TRBV7-8 combines with J gene TRBJ2-7, with D maybe TRBD1 (5 bases). The CDR3 contains 15 residues. Germline CDR1 and CDR2: SGHVS and FQNEAQ. V gave up 0 bases and J gave up 2 bases, with 11 bases separating them. The CDR3 region is CASSLARQGPYEQYF. In DNA form, the CDR3 reads TGTGCCAGCAGCTTAGCGCGGCAGGGCCCCTACGAGCAGTACTTC.